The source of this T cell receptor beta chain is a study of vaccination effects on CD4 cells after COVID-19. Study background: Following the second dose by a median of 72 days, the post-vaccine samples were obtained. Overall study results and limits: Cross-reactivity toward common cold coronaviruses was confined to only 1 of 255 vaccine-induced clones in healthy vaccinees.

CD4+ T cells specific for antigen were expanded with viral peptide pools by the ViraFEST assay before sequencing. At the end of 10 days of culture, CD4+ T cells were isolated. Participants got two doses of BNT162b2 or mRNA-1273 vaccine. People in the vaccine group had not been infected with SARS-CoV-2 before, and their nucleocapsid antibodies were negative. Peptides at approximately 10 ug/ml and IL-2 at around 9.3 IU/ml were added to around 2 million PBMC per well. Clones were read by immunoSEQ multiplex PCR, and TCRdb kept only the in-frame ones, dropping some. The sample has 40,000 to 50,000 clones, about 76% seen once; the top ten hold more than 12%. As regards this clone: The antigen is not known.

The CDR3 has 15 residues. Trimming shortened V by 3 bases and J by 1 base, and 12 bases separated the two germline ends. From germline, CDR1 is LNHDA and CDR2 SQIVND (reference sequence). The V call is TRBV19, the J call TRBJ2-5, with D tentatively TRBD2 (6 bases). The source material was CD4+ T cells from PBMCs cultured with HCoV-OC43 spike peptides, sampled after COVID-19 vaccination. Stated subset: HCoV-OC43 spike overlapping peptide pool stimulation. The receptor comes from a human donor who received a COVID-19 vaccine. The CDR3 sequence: CASSIGTQGQETQYF. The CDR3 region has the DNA TGTGCCAGTAGTATCGGGACTCAGGGCCAAGAGACCCAGTACTTC.